The TCR beta chain under discussion was sequenced for a study of regulatory T cells in long-lasting Graves disease. CDR3 size: 14 residues. CDR1 LNHDA and CDR2 SQIVND come from the germline V gene (reference sequence). V dropped 7 bases and J dropped 7; count of bases not matched to a gene: 8. Time point denoted: newly diagnosed GD, antithyroid drugs for less than 3 months. PBMC-derived RNA was used for the TCR library. With EDTA tubes as the receptacles, roughly 9.7 milliliters of peripheral blood were drawn. Library construction for TCR beta used iRepertoire HTBI primers and Arm-PCR of CDR3 regions. TCRdb processed the multiplex PCR reads anew with MiXCR; each CDR3 protein has one entry. The sample holds 520,000 or so distinct CDR3 sequences; around 11% are singletons and the top ten take roughly 8.2%. This sample was shared with a second study, whose subject was T cells in Graves' hyperthyroidism and ophthalmopathy.

The rearrangement uses TRBV19 and TRBJ2-2; TRBD2 matches at 8 bases. This TCR derives from a woman in her 30s with Graves disease. Specimen: peripheral blood mononuclear cells (PBMCs), collected at new diagnosis, from a patient treated with antithyroid drugs. The CDR3 loop reads CASKKREFNGELFF. Written as DNA, the CDR3 is TGTGCCAGTAAAAAGCGGGAGTTCAACGGGGAGCTGTTTTTT.